The 19 T cell receptor beta chains presented below share a single source sample, sequenced in a study of OX40 agonist ivuxolimab in advanced cancers. Some clones are missing from TCRdb's copy, which holds only in-frame ones; the method was immunoSEQ multiplex PCR. The sample contains about 70,000 clones, 85% to 95% of which appear only once. Source: CD4+ or CD8+ T cells sorted from blood, taken in a trial of the OX40 agonist ivuxolimab. The receptors were gathered from an adult with an advanced solid tumor such as melanoma, head and neck, liver or kidney cancer.

The rearrangement joins TRBV29-1 to TRBJ2-1; TRBD2 matches 7 bases. Germline loops: CDR1 SQVTM, CDR2 ANQGSEA. The CDR3 is 14 amino acids. The junction had 15 bases not matched to a gene; V was cut back by 7 bases and J by 9 bases. The CDR3 bases are TGCAGCGGCAGTGGCGGGAGAGGCTTGGGTGAGCAGTTCTTC. Its protein is CSGSGGRGLGEQFF.

The genes are TRBV11-2 and TRBJ2-1; D perhaps matches TRBD2 (6 bases). CDR3 length equals 15 residues. Between the trimmed V and J ends, which lost 1 base and 7 bases, there was a span of 14 bases. Germline loops: CDR1 SGHAT, CDR2 FQNNGV. The CDR3 DNA reads TGTGCCAGCAGCTTAGGACTAGGGGCAGGGAATGAGCAGTTCTTC. It specifies CASSLGLGAGNEQFF. Full variable domain (rest looked up from reference TRBV11-2 and TRBJ2-1): EAGVAQSPRYKIIEKRQSVAFWCNPISGHATLYWYQQILGQGPKLLIQFQNNGVVDDSQLPKDRFSAERLKGVDSTLKIQPAKLEDSAVYLCASSLGLGAGNEQFFGPGTRLTVL.

This clone was detected only once. The gene calls are TRBV29-1 and TRBJ2-3; no definite D call. The length of the CDR3 is 13 residues. The V end was cut by 7 bases, the J end by 3 bases, with 14 bases between. Germline V gene lookup returns CDR1 SQVTM and CDR2 ANQGSEA. CDR3: CSASVQGTDTQYF. The CDR3 nucleotides read TGCAGCGCAAGTGTGCAAGGGACAGATACGCAGTATTTT.

This clone has a single count. This chain connects TRBV27 to TRBJ1-5, with TRBD1 identical over 9 bases. The CDR3 is made up of 15 amino acids. The germline gives CDR1 MNHEY, CDR2 SMNVEV (reference sequence). J was trimmed by 5 bases and V by 2 bases; bases with no gene match: 4. The CDR3 DNA reads TGTGCCAGCAGTTTAAGGACAGGGGCGGATCAGCCCCAGCATTTT. It encodes CASSLRTGADQPQHF.

This clone has a single count. The chain is built from TRBV7-9 and TRBJ2-7; D might be TRBD2 (6 bases). The CDR3 is 15 amino acids. CDR1 is SEHNR, CDR2 FQNEAQ, per germline (reference sequence). V gave up 2 bases and J gave up 6 bases, with 17 bases separating them. The CDR3 DNA reads as TGTGCCAGCAGCTTAAACCCTCCGACCGGGGGCGAGCAGTACTTC. Protein: CASSLNPPTGGEQYF.

This clone appeared once. The V call is TRBV7-3, the J call TRBJ2-5; weak D call: TRBD1 (5 bases). The CDR3 runs 14 residues. The ends were cut back, 4 bases at V and 4 bases at J, with 13 bases in the middle. CDR1 is SGHTA, CDR2 FQGTGA, per germline. CDR3 in DNA: TGTGCCAGCAGCTCGAAAGACAGTCCAGAGACCCAGTACTTC. Its protein product is CASSSKDSPETQYF.

V is TRBV27 and J is TRBJ2-7, with TRBD1 identical over 8 bases. This CDR3 is built from 16 residues. The V segment lost 5 bases and the J segment 0 bases; nucleotides outside the gene matches: 9. The germline gives CDR1 MNHEY, CDR2 SMNVEV (reference sequence). CDR3 sequence (DNA): TGTGCCAGCAGTAACCGCGACAGGGGCCTCTCCTACGAGCAGTACTTC. This translates into CASSNRDRGLSYEQYF.

This clone was seen just once. V and J are TRBV19 and TRBJ1-1, with a tentative D call TRBD1 (5 bases). Trimming removed 3 bases from V and 1 base from J, with 12 bases in between. Germline CDR1 is LNHDA and CDR2 is SQIVND (reference sequence). The CDR3 sequence is 15 residues long. CDR3 residues: CASSMIGHPNTEAFF. DNA for the CDR3: TGTGCCAGTAGTATGATTGGACACCCGAACACTGAAGCTTTCTTT.

V gene TRBV5-1 combines with J gene TRBJ2-7, with TRBD2 identical over 15 bases. Germline trimming cut 0 bases from V and 4 bases from J; bases unmatched to any gene: 2. Germline CDR1 is SGHRS and CDR2 is YFSETQ. CDR3 length equals 16 residues. The CDR3 DNA is TGCGCCAGCAGCTTGGGGGGACTAGCGGGAGGTTACGAGCAGTACTTC. It codes for CASSLGGLAGGYEQYF.

V gene TRBV19 combines with J gene TRBJ2-7, with 7 bases matching TRBD1. Germline CDR1 is LNHDA and CDR2 is SQIVND (reference sequence). V lost 7 bases to trimming and J lost 3 bases; unmatched junction nucleotides: 9. This CDR3 has 14 amino acids. As DNA, the CDR3 is TGTGCCAGTAAATATAAGACAGGGAACTACGAGCAGTACTTC. It translates to CASKYKTGNYEQYF. Supplemented by reference TRBV19 and TRBJ2-7, the full variable domain reads DGGITQSPKYLFRKEGQNVTLSCEQNLNHDAMYWYRQDPGQGLRLIYYSQIVNDFQKGDIAEGYSVSREKKESFPLTVTSAQKNPTAFYLCASKYKTGNYEQYFGPGTRLTVT.

This chain joins TRBV6-5 and TRBJ2-1; D possibly corresponds to TRBD2 (5 bases). Deletions cut 5 bases from V and 15 bases from J, with 20 bases between. The CDR3 totals 13 residues. From germline, CDR1 is MNHEY and CDR2 SVGAGI. CDR3 nucleotide sequence: TGTGCCAGCAGTCCCTCGACTGCCGGGGTTCGGTTCTTC. Protein: CASSPSTAGVRFF.

CDR3 sequence: CASSVERQNTEAFF. The CDR3 DNA follows: TGCGCCAGCAGTGTGGAGAGGCAGAACACTGAAGCTTTCTTT. This chain joins TRBV10-1 and TRBJ1-1; D is unresolved. The CDR3 is made up of 14 amino acids. V dropped 4 bases and J dropped 1 base, with 10 bases sitting between them. Germline CDR1 is WNHNN and CDR2 is SYGVQD (reference sequence).

The chain's CDR3 is CASTTDTDTQYF. CDR3 bases: TGTGCCAGCACTACTGACACAGATACGCAGTATTTT. This chain connects TRBV9 to TRBJ2-3; D gene ambiguous. Trimming removed 6 bases at V and 2 bases at J, with 7 bases between. Germline V gene sequence: CDR1 SGDLS, CDR2 YYNGEE. The CDR3 sequence is 12 residues long.

This chain joins TRBV13 and TRBJ1-3; the D gene is possibly TRBD1 (6 bases). CDR3 length equals 17 residues. Trimming stripped 4 bases from V and 1 base from J, with 17 bases between. The germline V gene has CDR1 PRHDT and CDR2 FYEKMQ (reference sequence). This chain's CDR3 is CASSSPGHQKSGNTIYF. CDR3 nucleotides: TGTGCCAGCAGCTCGCCGGGACACCAAAAATCTGGAAACACCATATATTTT.

The chain employs TRBV5-4 and TRBJ2-1, with 10 bases aligning to TRBD1. The CDR3 is 14 residues long. Germline V gene lookup returns CDR1 SGHNT and CDR2 YYREEE (reference sequence). The V segment lost 4 bases and the J segment 14 bases; nucleotides outside the gene matches: 12. The CDR3 here is CASSHLNRGTGEFF. The CDR3 DNA follows: TGTGCCAGCAGCCATTTGAATCGGGGGACAGGGGAGTTCTTC. The variable domain in full, with the rest retrieved from reference TRBV5-4 and TRBJ2-1, is ETGVTQSPTHLIKTRGQQVTLRCSSQSGHNTVSWYQQALGQGPQFIFQYYREEENGRGNFPPRFSGLQFPNYSSELNVNALELDDSALYLCASSHLNRGTGEFFGPGTRLTVL.

The V call is TRBV5-1, the J call TRBJ2-7, with a tentative D call TRBD2 (6 bases). Germline CDR1 SGHRS, CDR2 YFSETQ. The V and J ends lost 6 bases and 4 bases respectively, with 8 bases between them. The CDR3 spans 11 residues. The CDR3 DNA follows: TGCGCCAGCAACGGAGGGTACGAGCAGTACTTC. Encoded protein: CASNGGYEQYF.

The J gene is TRBJ2-3, the V gene TRBV7-3; D perhaps matches TRBD2 (5 bases). This CDR3 contains 14 residues. With 4 bases removed from V and 0 bases from J, the gap between germline ends came to 8 bases. Germline CDR1 reads SGHTA; CDR2 reads FQGTGA. CDR3 coding DNA: TGTGCCAGCAGCTCACGGACTAGCACAGATACGCAGTATTTT. Amino acids: CASSSRTSTDTQYF.

This rearrangement joins TRBV21-1 to TRBJ2-3. TRBV21-1 is flagged as a pseudogene. This CDR3 comprises 14 residues. The CDR3 sequence is CASSIRDPLGTQYF. The CDR3 nucleotides are TGTGCCAGCAGCATCCGGGACCCTCTCGGTACGCAGTATTTT.

The chain is built from TRBV7-2 and TRBJ2-7; 7 positions match TRBD2. Trimming at V came to 0 bases and at J to 0 bases, leaving 2 bases not matched to a gene. The CDR3 has 15 amino acids. CDR1 is SGHTA and CDR2 is FQGNSA in the germline V gene. CDR3 in amino acids: CASSLARTSSYEQYF. The CDR3 nucleotides are TGTGCCAGCAGCTTAGCTAGGACTAGCTCCTACGAGCAGTACTTC.